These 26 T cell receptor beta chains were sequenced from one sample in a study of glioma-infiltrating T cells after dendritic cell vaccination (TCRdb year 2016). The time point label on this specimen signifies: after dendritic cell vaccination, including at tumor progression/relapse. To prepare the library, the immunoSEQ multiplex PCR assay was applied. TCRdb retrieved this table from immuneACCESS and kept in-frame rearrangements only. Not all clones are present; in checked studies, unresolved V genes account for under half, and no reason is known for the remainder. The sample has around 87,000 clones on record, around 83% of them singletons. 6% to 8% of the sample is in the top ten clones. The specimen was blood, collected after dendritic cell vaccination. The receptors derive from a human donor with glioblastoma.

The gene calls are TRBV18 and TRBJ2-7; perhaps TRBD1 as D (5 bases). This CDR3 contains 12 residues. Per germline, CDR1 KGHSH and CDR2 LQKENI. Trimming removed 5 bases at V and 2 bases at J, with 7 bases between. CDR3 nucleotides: TGTGCCAGCTCAGACAGAACCTACGAGCAGTACTTC. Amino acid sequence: CASSDRTYEQYF.

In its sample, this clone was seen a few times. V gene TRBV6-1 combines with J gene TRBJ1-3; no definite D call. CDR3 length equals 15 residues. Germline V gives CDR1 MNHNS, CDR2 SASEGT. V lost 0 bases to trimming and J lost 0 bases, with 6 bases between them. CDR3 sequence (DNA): TGTGCCAGCAGTGAAGCTCCAGACTCTGGAAACACCATATATTTT. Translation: CASSEAPDSGNTIYF.

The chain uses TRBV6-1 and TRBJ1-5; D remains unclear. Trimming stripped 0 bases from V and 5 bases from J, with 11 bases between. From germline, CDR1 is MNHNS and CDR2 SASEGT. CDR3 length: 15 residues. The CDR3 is CASSEAEGTHQPQHF. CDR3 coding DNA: TGTGCCAGCAGTGAAGCGGAGGGAACGCATCAGCCCCAGCATTTT.

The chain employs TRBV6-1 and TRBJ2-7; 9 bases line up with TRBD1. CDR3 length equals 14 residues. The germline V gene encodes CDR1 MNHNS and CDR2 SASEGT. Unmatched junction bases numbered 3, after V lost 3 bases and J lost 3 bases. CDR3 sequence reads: CASSEDRGVYEQYF. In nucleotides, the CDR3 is TGTGCCAGCAGTGAGGACAGGGGTGTCTACGAGCAGTACTTC.

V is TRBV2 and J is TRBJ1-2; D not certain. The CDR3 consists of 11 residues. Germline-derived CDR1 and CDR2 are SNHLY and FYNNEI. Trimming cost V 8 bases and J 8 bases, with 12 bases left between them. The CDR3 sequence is CASRQLRGYTF. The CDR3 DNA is TGTGCCAGCCGTCAGTTGCGGGGCTACACCTTC. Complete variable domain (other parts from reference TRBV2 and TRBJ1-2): EPEVTQTPSHQVTQMGQEVILRCVPISNHLYFYWYRQILGQKVEFLVSFYNNEISEKSEIFDDQFSVERPDGSNFTLKIRSTKLEDSAMYFCASRQLRGYTFGSGTRLTVV.

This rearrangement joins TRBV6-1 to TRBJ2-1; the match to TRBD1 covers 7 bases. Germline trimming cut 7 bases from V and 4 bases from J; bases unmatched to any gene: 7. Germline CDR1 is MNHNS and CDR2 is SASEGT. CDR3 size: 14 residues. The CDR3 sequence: CASTTGELYNEQFF. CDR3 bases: TGTGCCAGCACAACAGGGGAACTTTACAATGAGCAGTTCTTC.

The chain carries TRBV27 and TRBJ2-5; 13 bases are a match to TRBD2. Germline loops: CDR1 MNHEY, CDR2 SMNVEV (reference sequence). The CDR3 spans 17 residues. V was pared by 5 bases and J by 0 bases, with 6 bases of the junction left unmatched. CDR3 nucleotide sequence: TGTGCCAGCAGTACCCAGACTAGCGGGGGGAACCAAGAGACCCAGTACTTC. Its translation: CASSTQTSGGNQETQYF.

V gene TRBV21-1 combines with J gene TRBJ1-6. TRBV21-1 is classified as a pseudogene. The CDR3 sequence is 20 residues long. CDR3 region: CASSKTPKREVGPYNSPLHF. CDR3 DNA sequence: TGTGCCAGCAGCAAGACCCCCAAGAGGGAAGTAGGCCCCTATAATTCACCCCTCCACTTT.

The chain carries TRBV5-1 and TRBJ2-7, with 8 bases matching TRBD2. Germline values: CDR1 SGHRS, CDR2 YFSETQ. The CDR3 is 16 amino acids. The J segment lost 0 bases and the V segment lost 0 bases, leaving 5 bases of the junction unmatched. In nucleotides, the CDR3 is TGCGCCAGCAGCTTGGCCGCGGGGGGACTCTCCTACGAGCAGTACTTC. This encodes CASSLAAGGLSYEQYF.

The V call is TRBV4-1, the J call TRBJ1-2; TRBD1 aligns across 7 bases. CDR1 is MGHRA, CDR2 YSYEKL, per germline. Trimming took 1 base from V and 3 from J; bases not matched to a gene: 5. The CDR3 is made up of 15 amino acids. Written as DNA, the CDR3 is TGCGCCAGCAGCCAAGGGGGAACAGGGGACTATGGCTACACCTTC. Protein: CASSQGGTGDYGYTF.

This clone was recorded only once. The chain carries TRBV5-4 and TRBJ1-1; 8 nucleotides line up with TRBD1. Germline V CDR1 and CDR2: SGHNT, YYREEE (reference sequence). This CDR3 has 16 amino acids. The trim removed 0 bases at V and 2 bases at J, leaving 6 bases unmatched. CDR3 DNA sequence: TGTGCCAGCAGCTTGGATCCCCAGGGGGCTAACACTGAAGCTTTCTTT. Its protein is CASSLDPQGANTEAFF.

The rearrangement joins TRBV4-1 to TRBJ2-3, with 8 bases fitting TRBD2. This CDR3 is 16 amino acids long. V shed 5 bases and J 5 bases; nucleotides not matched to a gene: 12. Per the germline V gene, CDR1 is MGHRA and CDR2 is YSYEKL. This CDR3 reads CASSSRSAGEGDTQYF. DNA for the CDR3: TGCGCCAGCAGCTCACGGTCAGCGGGGGAAGGAGATACGCAGTATTTT.

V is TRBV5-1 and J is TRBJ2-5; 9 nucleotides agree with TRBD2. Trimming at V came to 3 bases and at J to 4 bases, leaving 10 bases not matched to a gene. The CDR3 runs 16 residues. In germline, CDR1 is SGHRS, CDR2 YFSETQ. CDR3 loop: CASSWRTSAYIETQYF. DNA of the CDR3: TGCGCCAGCAGCTGGAGGACTAGCGCTTACATAGAGACCCAGTACTTC.

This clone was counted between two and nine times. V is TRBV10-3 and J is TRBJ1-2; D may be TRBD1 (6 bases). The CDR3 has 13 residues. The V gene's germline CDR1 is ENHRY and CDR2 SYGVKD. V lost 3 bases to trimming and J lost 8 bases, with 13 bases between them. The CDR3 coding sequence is TGTGCCATCAGTGACGGGCAGGGGATGGGCTACACCTTC. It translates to CAISDGQGMGYTF.

This chain's CDR3 is CASSRQGSSYEQYF. DNA for the CDR3: TGTGCCAGCTCCCGACAGGGGTCCTCCTACGAGCAGTACTTC. The rearrangement joins TRBV2 to TRBJ2-5; 8 nucleotides match TRBD1. Judging by the DNA end, TRBJ2-7 fits better; the J call may be wrong. Germline V CDR1 and CDR2: SNHLY, FYNNEI. The CDR3 consists of 14 residues.

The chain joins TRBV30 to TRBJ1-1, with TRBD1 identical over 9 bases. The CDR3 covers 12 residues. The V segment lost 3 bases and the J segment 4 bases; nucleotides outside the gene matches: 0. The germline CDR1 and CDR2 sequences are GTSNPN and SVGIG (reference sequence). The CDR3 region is CAWRTGGTEAFF. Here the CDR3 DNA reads TGTGCCTGGAGGACAGGGGGCACTGAAGCTTTCTTT.

Here the CDR3 DNA reads TGCGCCAGCAGCTTGGCCACAGGAGACGAGCAGTACTTC. Its translation is CASSLATGDEQYF. The V call is TRBV5-1, the J call TRBJ2-5, with a weak D call TRBD1 (5 bases). TRBJ2-7 explains the end of the DNA better; the J call may be wrong. Per germline, CDR1 SGHRS and CDR2 YFSETQ. The CDR3 runs to 13 residues.

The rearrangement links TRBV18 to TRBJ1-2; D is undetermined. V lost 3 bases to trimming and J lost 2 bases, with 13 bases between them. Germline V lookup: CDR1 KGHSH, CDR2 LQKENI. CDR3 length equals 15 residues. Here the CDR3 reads CASSPPTKLNYGYTF. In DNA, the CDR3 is TGTGCCAGCTCACCCCCCACCAAGCTAAACTATGGCTACACCTTC.

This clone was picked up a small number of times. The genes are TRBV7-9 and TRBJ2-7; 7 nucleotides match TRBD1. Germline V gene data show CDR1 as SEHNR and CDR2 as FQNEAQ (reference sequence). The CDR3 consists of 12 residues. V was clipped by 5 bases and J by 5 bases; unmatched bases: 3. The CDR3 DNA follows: TGTGCCAGCAGCCCCGACAGGGACGAGCAGTACTTC. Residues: CASSPDRDEQYF.

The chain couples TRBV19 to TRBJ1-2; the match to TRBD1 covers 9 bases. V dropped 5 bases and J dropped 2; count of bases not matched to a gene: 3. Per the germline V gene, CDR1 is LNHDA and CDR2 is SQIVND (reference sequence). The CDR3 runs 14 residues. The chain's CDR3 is CASSSGQGNYGYTF. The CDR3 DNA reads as TGTGCCAGTAGTTCCGGACAGGGGAACTATGGCTACACCTTC.

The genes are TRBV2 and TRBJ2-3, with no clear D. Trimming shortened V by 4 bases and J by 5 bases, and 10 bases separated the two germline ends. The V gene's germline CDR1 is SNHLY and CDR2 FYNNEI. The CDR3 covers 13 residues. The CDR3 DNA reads TGTGCCAGCAGTGTCCACTTTGGAGATACGCAGTATTTT. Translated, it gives CASSVHFGDTQYF.

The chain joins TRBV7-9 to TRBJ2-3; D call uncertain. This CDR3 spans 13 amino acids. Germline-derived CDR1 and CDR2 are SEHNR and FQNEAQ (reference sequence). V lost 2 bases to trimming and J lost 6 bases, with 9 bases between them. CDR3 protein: CASSLLDKDTQYF. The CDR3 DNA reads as TGTGCCAGCAGCTTACTAGATAAGGATACGCAGTATTTT.

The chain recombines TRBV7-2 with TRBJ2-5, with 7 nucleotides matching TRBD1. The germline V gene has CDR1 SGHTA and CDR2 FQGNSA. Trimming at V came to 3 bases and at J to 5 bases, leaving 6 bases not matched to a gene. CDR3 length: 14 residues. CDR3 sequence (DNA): TGTGCCAGCAGCTTGGGGACAGCCCGGGAGACCCAGTACTTC. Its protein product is CASSLGTARETQYF.

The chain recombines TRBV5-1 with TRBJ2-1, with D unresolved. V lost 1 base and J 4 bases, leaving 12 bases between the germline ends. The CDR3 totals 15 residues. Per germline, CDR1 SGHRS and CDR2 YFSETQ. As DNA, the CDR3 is TGCGCCAGCAGCTTGTCGGGTCCCGGGTACAATGAGCAGTTCTTC. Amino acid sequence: CASSLSGPGYNEQFF.

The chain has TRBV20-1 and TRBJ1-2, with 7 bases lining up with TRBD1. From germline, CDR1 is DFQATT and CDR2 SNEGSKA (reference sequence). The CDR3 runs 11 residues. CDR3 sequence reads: CGTTGSKGYTF. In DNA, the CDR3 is TGCGGCACGACAGGGAGTAAGGGCTACACCTTC.

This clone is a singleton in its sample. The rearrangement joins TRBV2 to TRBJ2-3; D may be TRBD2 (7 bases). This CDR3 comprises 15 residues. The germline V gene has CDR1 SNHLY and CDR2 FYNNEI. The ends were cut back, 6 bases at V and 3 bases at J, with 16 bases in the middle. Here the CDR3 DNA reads TGTGCCAGCAGCAGGACAGTCGGGGGGACAGATACGCAGTATTTT. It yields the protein CASSRTVGGTDTQYF.